This entry describes one TCR beta chain. Its antigen is not identified. Donors were ostensibly healthy at sampling, although undocumented immune exposures were probable. The data originate from a study of cytomegalovirus exposure and HLA in healthy donors. Whole-study findings and limits: In an earlier analysis, about 87% or about 30%: the productive usage of most TCR beta V segments. Specific recognition of CMV antigens was confirmed in vitro for a few chains (all CMV-associated).

The PCR made use of 60 Vbeta and 13 Jbeta primers. Sequencing was performed with immunoSEQ multiplex PCR; in TCRdb, only in-frame clones are kept and a portion is missing. In the table there are roughly 180,000 clones, 76% of which are singletons. This CDR3 comprises 18 residues. V shed 5 bases and J 5 bases; nucleotides not matched to a gene: 11. Germline CDR1 is SGHAT and CDR2 is FQNNGV. The source is a female donor in good health and CMV-seronegative. Sequences were obtained from PBMCs. The chain joins TRBV11-2 to TRBJ2-5; TRBD2 agrees at 16 bases. The CDR3 sequence: CASSHGTSGGALYETQYF. The DNA for the CDR3 is TGTGCCAGCAGCCACGGGACTAGCGGGGGGGCCCTCTATGAGACCCAGTACTTC.